The TCR beta chain described here comes from a study of blood T cell repertoires in COVID-19. Study-level background: The United States, Italy and Spain provided the acute and convalescent COVID-19 samples. T cells, B-cell-depleted T cells, or PBMCs provided the cDNA or gDNA that served as material.

The length of the CDR3 is 14 residues. The germline CDR1 and CDR2 sequences are SGHTA and FQGNSA. The V and J ends lost 5 bases and 6 bases respectively, with 16 bases between them. Original handling: Counts of nucleated cells, estimated from reference gene primer amplification, were obtained. Some clones are missing from TCRdb's copy, which holds only in-frame ones; the method was immunoSEQ multiplex PCR. The V and J calls and the clone size are those of that table, but D and trimming were determined from the DNA. The data contain around 100,000 clones, approximately 89% of them singletons. This chain links TRBV7-2 with TRBJ1-2; a possible D gene is TRBD1 (6 bases). This sequence was found in a human donor with active COVID-19. The donor label of this sample is uncertain. Sample: peripheral blood. CDR3 in DNA: TGTGCCAGCAGCACTCCCCAGGGGTGGAATGGCTACACCTTC. Protein sequence: CASSTPQGWNGYTF.